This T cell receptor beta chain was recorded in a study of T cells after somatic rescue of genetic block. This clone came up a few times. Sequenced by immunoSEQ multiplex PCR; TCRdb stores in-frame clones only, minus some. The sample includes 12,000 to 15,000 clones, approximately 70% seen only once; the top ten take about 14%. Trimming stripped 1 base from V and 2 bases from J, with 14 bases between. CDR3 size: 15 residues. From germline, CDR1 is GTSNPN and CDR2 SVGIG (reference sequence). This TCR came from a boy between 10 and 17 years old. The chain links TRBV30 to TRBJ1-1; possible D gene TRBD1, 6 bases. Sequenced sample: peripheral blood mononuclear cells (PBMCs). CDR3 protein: CAWSGRLGGNTEAFF. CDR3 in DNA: TGTGCCTGGAGTGGGAGACTAGGGGGAAACACTGAAGCTTTCTTT.